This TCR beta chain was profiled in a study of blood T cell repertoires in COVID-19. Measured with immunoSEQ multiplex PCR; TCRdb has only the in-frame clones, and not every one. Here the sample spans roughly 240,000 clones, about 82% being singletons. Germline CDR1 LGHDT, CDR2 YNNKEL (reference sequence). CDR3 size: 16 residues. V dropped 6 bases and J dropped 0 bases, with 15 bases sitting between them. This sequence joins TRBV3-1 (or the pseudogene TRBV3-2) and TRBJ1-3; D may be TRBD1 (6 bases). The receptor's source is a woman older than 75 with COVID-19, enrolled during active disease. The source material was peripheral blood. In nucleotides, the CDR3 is TGTGCCAGCAGACCCGGACAGCTTATCTCTGGAAACACCATATATTTT. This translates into CASRPGQLISGNTIYF.